The rows below give T cell receptor beta chains drawn from one sample of a study of blood T cell repertoires in COVID-19. Produced via immunoSEQ multiplex PCR; TCRdb's table is partial and in-frame only. The sample has 310,000 or so clones; under 90% are singletons. The sequenced sample consisted of PBMCs or T cells enriched from blood (not recorded which). These receptors all come from a woman between 18 and 30 years old who had recovered from COVID-19. CDR3s include the opening cysteine and the closing phenylalanine or tryptophan. The D gene is left open where the match is weak.

j_call	d_call	v_call	cdr3_aa
TRBJ2-7	TRBD1	TRBV4-1	CASSLDGQGAYEQYF
TRBJ2-4	-	TRBV30	CAWRGGNIQYF
TRBJ2-7	-	TRBV30	CAWNPDSAPYEQYF
TRBJ1-2	-	TRBV18	CASSQQGDYGYTF
TRBJ2-7	-	TRBV11-2	CASRPLRDTYSYEQYF
TRBJ2-3	TRBD1	TRBV5-8	CASSLATGVLDTQYF
TRBJ2-7	-	TRBV11-2	CASSSERGQYF
TRBJ1-2	TRBD1	TRBV28	CASRATGDHGYTF
TRBJ1-3	-	TRBV30	CAWSYPGGSGNTIYF
TRBJ1-1	-	TRBV5-5	CASSRLQGTEAFF
TRBJ2-7	TRBD1	TRBV6-5	CASSLGRTGAPEQYF
TRBJ1-1	TRBD1	TRBV19	CASSTGQGFPPLTEAFF
TRBJ1-6	-	TRBV6-5	CASSYSAGATSPLHF